The following is a T cell receptor beta chain sequence with its context. Its specificity is unknown. The data were taken from a study of vaccination effects on CD4 cells after COVID-19. For the study at large: Post-vaccine draws lagged the second dose by a median of 72 days. The study, taken as a whole, reports: There was marked clonal contraction among infection- and vaccine-induced clones late after vaccination.

Viral peptide pool expansion of antigen-specific CD4+ T cells preceded sequencing in the ViraFEST assay. After more than 8 days in culture, the CD4+ T cells were isolated. Every participant took two doses of the BNT162b2 or mRNA-1273 vaccine. Nobody among the vaccine recipients had prior SARS-CoV-2 infection (nucleocapsid antibodies were negative). Cultures got half-medium changes with IL-2 on days 3 and 7. CDR3 length: 13 residues. Germline V CDR1 and CDR2: SGHRS, YFSETQ. Trimming shortened V by 0 bases and J by 6 bases, and 6 bases separated the two germline ends. Using immunoSEQ multiplex PCR, the repertoire was profiled, and TCRdb retains in-frame clones only, with some absent. The repertoire has under 35,000 clones, over 60% of them found once; the top ten carry nearly 9%.

The V call is TRBV5-1, the J call TRBJ2-2, with D maybe TRBD1 (5 bases). This sample comprised CD4+ T cells from PBMCs cultured with SARS-CoV-2 spike peptides, obtained after COVID-19 vaccination. This sequence originates from a human donor who received a COVID-19 vaccine. The DNA for the CDR3 is TGCGCCAGCAGCTTGGAACAGGCCGGGGAGCTGTTTTTT. This sequence encodes CASSLEQAGELFF.